This T cell receptor beta chain derives from a study of OX40 agonist ivuxolimab in advanced cancers. Study at large: Patients were treated with ivuxolimab, an agonistic anti-OX40 (CD134) antibody. At around 83% male, the cohort had a mean age of about 60 years, ranging from about 20 to 79.

Sampling of blood occurred at baseline, cycle 4 day 1, and cycle 7 day 1. The CDR3 runs 13 residues. Study-wide results and limits: Also present in some nonresponders was a low level of normalized T-cell clonal expansion.

As regards this clone: The antigen remains undetermined.

The repertoire was sequenced with immunoSEQ multiplex PCR; TCRdb's copy has only in-frame clones and lacks some. The sample has roughly 67,000 clones, about nine tenths seen once. This specimen was CD4+ or CD8+ T cells sorted from blood, taken in a trial of the OX40 agonist ivuxolimab. The TCR originated in an adult with an advanced solid tumor such as melanoma, head and neck, liver or kidney cancer. The chain has TRBV21-1 and TRBJ1-2. TRBV21-1 has pseudogene status. The CDR3, as DNA: TGTGCCAGCAAGCCGGTATTTAACTATGGCTACACCTTC. Translating gives CASKPVFNYGYTF.